This T cell receptor beta chain was recorded in a study of cytomegalovirus exposure and HLA in healthy donors. Study-level results: A link between a missense DCLRE1C variant and TCR beta V- and J-gene trimming emerged from a later analysis. Across donors, sequencing depth was assumed by presence/absence analyses to be roughly uniform. Published work reported that the classifier diagnosed cytomegalovirus status with high specificity and sensitivity.

Amplification used 60 Vbeta primers and 13 Jbeta primers. The method was immunoSEQ multiplex PCR; TCRdb's version includes in-frame clones alone and lacks a portion of them. The sample contains 160,000 or so clones, 70% to 80% of which appear only once. The junction had 3 bases not matched to a gene; V was cut back by 1 base and J by 7 bases. The CDR3 length is 15 residues. Per the germline V gene, CDR1 is SGHDT and CDR2 is YYEEEE. In nominal health when sampled, donors likely had unrecorded immune exposures nonetheless. This clone was seen just once. Antigen unknown. This chain joins TRBV5-6 and TRBJ1-6; 9 bases line up with TRBD1. The clonotype originates from a man aged 55 to 69 in good health and CMV-seronegative. Sequences were obtained from PBMCs. The CDR3 DNA is TGTGCCAGCAGCTTGCGGGACAGGGTAAATTCACCCCTCCACTTT. This gives the protein CASSLRDRVNSPLHF.